A selection of T cell receptor beta chains follows, all from one sample in a study of low-dose radiotherapy and immunotherapy resistance in tumors. TCRdb analysed the reads with MiXCR anew, one entry per CDR3 protein. The data contain around 60,000 distinct CDR3 sequences, about 25% of them singletons. The material sequenced was PBMCs, taken after low-dose radiotherapy plus immunotherapy. These receptors all stem from a male donor with prostate cancer. Both conserved end residues are part of each CDR3. The order of the fields is V gene, D gene, J gene, CDR3 protein. A D gene is named only where the DNA matches it firmly.

TRBV2	TRBD1	TRBJ2-4	CASSDRGPGKNIQYF
TRBV20-1	.	TRBJ1-5	CSAQRSAGSYGNQPQHF
TRBV7-8	.	TRBJ2-7	CASSLAGFHEQYF
TRBV20-1	TRBD1	TRBJ2-7	CSAIKTGVEQYF
TRBV19	TRBD2	TRBJ2-7	CASSIRIGSGREIYEQYF
TRBV29-1	.	TRBJ1-1	CSVVSVRGNTEAFF
TRBV20-1	.	TRBJ2-1	CSAREGLSIGNEQFF
TRBV20-1	TRBD2	TRBJ2-7	CSARGLAGEYEQYF
TRBV4-1	TRBD1	TRBJ1-4	CASSQEGQADEKLFF
TRBV2	TRBD2	TRBJ2-5	CASSDSGTSGETQYF
TRBV27	.	TRBJ1-2	CASSLQGNGYTF
TRBV11-1	.	TRBJ2-7	CASSSPPSSYEQYF
TRBV6-6	.	TRBJ1-6	CASSMDTGSSYNSPLHF
TRBV5-1	.	TRBJ1-1	CASSFGGINTEAFF
TRBV4-1	.	TRBJ2-3	CASSLPGDTQYF
TRBV6-2/TRBV6-3	.	TRBJ2-2	CASKQQSGTGELFFF
TRBV29-1	.	TRBJ2-7	CSAIDSAVYLCASSSLAGGHEQYF
TRBV6-2/TRBV6-3	.	TRBJ2-1	CASSEERVLYNEQFF
TRBV6-2/TRBV6-3	TRBD1	TRBJ2-1	CASSDQTGSNEQFF
TRBV11-2	.	TRBJ2-5	CASSLDLRETQYF
TRBV5-4	TRBD2	TRBJ2-1	CASSPRTSGINEQFF
TRBV7-3	TRBD1	TRBJ2-5	CASSKTGGGETQYF
TRBV4-2	TRBD2	TRBJ2-3	CASSQDGQRGVDTQYF
TRBV3-1	.	TRBJ1-3	CASSQRVGNTIYF
TRBV5-5	TRBD2	TRBJ2-5	CASSPRRTSAETQYF
TRBV28	.	TRBJ2-7	CASRRPPAPGQLYEQYF
TRBV5-1	.	TRBJ2-7	CASSPESGSYEQYF
TRBV28	.	TRBJ2-3	CASSAQTGYTDTQYF
TRBV5-1	.	TRBJ1-2	CASSLGPRDYGYTF
TRBV20-1	TRBD1	TRBJ2-7	CSVDRTGGHEQYF
TRBV5-1	TRBD2	TRBJ2-1	CASSHGLAASGNNEQFF
TRBV24-1	.	TRBJ2-2	CATSDPQGFTGELFF